This paragraph reports one T cell receptor beta chain. Only in-frame clones appear in the TCRdb table, and some are missing; sequencing was by immunoSEQ multiplex PCR. The table records over 250,000 clones, about four fifths of them present only once. This entry is derived from a study of blood T cell repertoires in COVID-19. Looked up from germline, CDR1 is LGHDT and CDR2 is YNNKEL (reference sequence). Trimming shortened V by 4 bases and J by 9 bases, and 15 bases separated the two germline ends. The CDR3 has 13 residues. Material: peripheral blood. This clonotype originated in a woman aged 50 to 60 who had recovered from COVID-19. The rearrangement links TRBV3-1 (or the pseudogene TRBV3-2) to TRBJ1-1, with a possible D match to TRBD1 (6 bases). CDR3 DNA sequence: TGTGCCAGCAGCCGGGGCATGCAGGGGAAAGCTTTCTTT. Residues: CASSRGMQGKAFF.